The 23 T cell receptor beta chains below were found in one sample sequenced in a study of blood T cell repertoires in COVID-19. This table comes from immunoSEQ multiplex PCR, and its TCRdb copy is limited to in-frame clones, with some not included. The data contain about 160,000 clones, 90% of them singletons. Sequenced sample: peripheral blood. These receptors all come from a man aged 45-65 years with acute or convalescent COVID-19.

The chain combines TRBV9 with TRBJ1-2; no clear D gene. The CDR3 has 12 amino acids. Germline-derived CDR1 and CDR2 are SGDLS and YYNGEE. V lost 4 bases and J 6 bases, leaving 10 bases between the germline ends. CDR3: CASSYAGDGYTF. As DNA, the CDR3 is TGTGCCAGCAGCTACGCGGGCGATGGCTACACCTTC.

In its sample, this clone was seen a few times. The chain combines TRBV18 with TRBJ1-2; 7 nucleotides align to TRBD1. The CDR3 has 14 amino acids. The J segment lost 2 bases and the V segment lost 3 bases, leaving 3 bases of the junction unmatched. Germline CDR1 is KGHSH and CDR2 is LQKENI. The CDR3 region is CASSPPGQNYGYTF. In DNA form, the CDR3 reads TGTGCCAGCTCACCCCCGGGACAGAACTATGGCTACACCTTC.

This chain uses TRBV10-2 with TRBJ2-1; D unclear. This CDR3 is built from 12 residues. V gave up 6 bases and J gave up 4 bases, with 7 bases separating them. Germline lookup yields CDR1 WSHSY and CDR2 SAAADI. CDR3 region: CASRVEYNEQFF. The CDR3 region has the DNA TGCGCCAGCAGGGTCGAGTACAATGAGCAGTTCTTC.

The chain combines TRBV10-1 with TRBJ2-3; possible D gene TRBD2, 6 bases. V gave up 3 bases and J gave up 2 bases, with 15 bases separating them. The CDR3 spans 16 residues. The germline V gene has CDR1 WNHNN and CDR2 SYGVQD (reference sequence). CDR3 sequence (DNA): TGCGCCAGCAGTGATCTCGGCGGGGTCCACACAGATACGCAGTATTTT. Translation: CASSDLGGVHTDTQYF.

The chain couples TRBV11-2 to TRBJ2-1, with TRBD2 matching 12 bases. The length of the CDR3 is 13 residues. J was trimmed by 8 bases and V by 7 bases; bases with no gene match: 3. The germline V gene has CDR1 SGHAT and CDR2 FQNNGV. The DNA of the CDR3 is TGTGCCAGCACTAGCGGGAGGGGCTATGAGCAGTTCTTC. Translated, it gives CASTSGRGYEQFF.

This clone showed up just once. V gene TRBV9 combines with J gene TRBJ2-1; TRBD2 matches 8 bases. Germline V gene data show CDR1 as SGDLS and CDR2 as YYNGEE. This CDR3 contains 16 residues. Trimming cost V 3 bases and J 9 bases; bases outside gene matches: 14. CDR3 in DNA: TGTGCCAGCAGCGACCCGGAGAGGAGCGGGGGAATTGAGCAGTTCTTC. This gives the protein CASSDPERSGGIEQFF.

This clone has more than one count but fewer than ten. The chain combines TRBV28 with TRBJ1-2, with TRBD1 matching over 10 bases. Looked up from germline, CDR1 is MDHEN and CDR2 is SYDVKM. With V trimmed by 6 bases and J by 8 bases, 9 bases remained unmatched. The CDR3 has 14 residues. CDR3 DNA sequence: TGTGCCAGCAGCCCCGGGACAGGGGCGCAGGGCTACACCTTC. It translates to CASSPGTGAQGYTF.

This chain joins TRBV28 and TRBJ1-1, with a possible D match to TRBD1 (6 bases). The CDR3 contains 14 residues. Trimming stripped 2 bases from V and 4 bases from J, with 11 bases between. Germline V lookup: CDR1 MDHEN, CDR2 SYDVKM. CDR3 loop: CASSLNRVATEAFF. CDR3 in DNA: TGTGCCAGCAGTTTAAACAGGGTCGCCACTGAAGCTTTCTTT.

The chain employs TRBV27 and TRBJ1-4; maybe TRBD1 (6 bases). Trimming removed 5 bases at V and 0 bases at J, with 10 bases between. The germline gives CDR1 MNHEY, CDR2 SMNVEV (reference sequence). The CDR3 has 15 residues. The CDR3 loop reads CASSTGTTTNEKLFF. CDR3 nucleotide sequence: TGTGCCAGCAGTACCGGGACAACAACTAATGAAAAACTGTTTTTT.

The rearrangement joins TRBV19 to TRBJ2-2, with D tentatively TRBD2 (6 bases). The CDR3 is 17 residues long. Per germline, CDR1 LNHDA and CDR2 SQIVND (reference sequence). V gave up 1 base and J gave up 2 bases, with 14 bases separating them. CDR3 in DNA: TGTGCCAGTAGTATAGCGCAGGGAGGAGGAAACACCGGGGAGCTGTTTTTT. Translated, it gives CASSIAQGGGNTGELFF.

This chain uses TRBV6-5 with TRBJ2-2; the D gene is possibly TRBD1 (5 bases). This CDR3 is 14 amino acids long. Germline V gene data show CDR1 as MNHEY and CDR2 as SVGAGI. V shed 6 bases and J shed 3 bases, with 11 bases lying between them. CDR3 nucleotide sequence: TGTGCCAGCAGGAATTTCAGGGACACCGGGGAGCTGTTTTTT. It encodes CASRNFRDTGELFF.

Only one count was recorded for this clone. V usage is TRBV27 and J usage is TRBJ2-1, with D unresolved. The V gene's germline CDR1 is MNHEY and CDR2 SMNVEV (reference sequence). With 1 base removed from V and 5 bases from J, the gap between germline ends came to 18 bases. CDR3 size: 17 residues. The CDR3 coding sequence is TGTGCCAGCAGTTTATTAACCCCGAGCATAGTGGACAATGAGCAGTTCTTC. Encoded protein: CASSLLTPSIVDNEQFF.

The chain employs TRBV15 and TRBJ2-3, with 7 bases fitting TRBD2. The CDR3 contains 15 residues. Germline loops: CDR1 LNHNV, CDR2 YYDKDF (reference sequence). J lost 6 bases, V lost 4 bases, and 10 bases had no gene match. The CDR3 spells CATSILGAGKDTQYF. The CDR3 region has the DNA TGTGCCACCAGCATTCTCGGAGCGGGGAAGGATACGCAGTATTTT.

The chain uses TRBV7-2 and TRBJ2-5; TRBD2 matches 10 bases. Germline CDR1 SGHTA, CDR2 FQGNSA. The CDR3 length is 15 residues. The trim removed 2 bases at V and 5 bases at J, leaving 5 bases unmatched. The CDR3 DNA is TGTGCCAGCAGCTTACACCTAGCGGGAGTTGAGACCCAGTACTTC. This gives the protein CASSLHLAGVETQYF.

The gene calls are TRBV7-8 and TRBJ2-2, with 10 bases fitting TRBD1. With 5 bases clipped from V and 7 bases from J, the junction kept 4 bases outside the gene matches. The CDR3 extends over 14 amino acids. CDR1 and CDR2 (germline): SGHVS, FQNEAQ. The CDR3 loop is CASSRGQGVGELFF. DNA of the CDR3: TGTGCCAGCAGCCGAGGACAGGGGGTCGGGGAGCTGTTTTTT. Drawing the rest from reference TRBV7-8 and TRBJ2-2, the complete variable domain is GAGVSQSPRYKVAKRGQDVALRCDPISGHVSLFWYQQALGQGPEFLTYFQNEAQLDKSGLPSDRFFAERPEGSVSTLKIQRTQQEDSAVYLCASSRGQGVGELFFGEGSRLTVL.

V usage is TRBV5-4 and J usage is TRBJ2-6; a weak D match, TRBD1 (6 bases). This CDR3 has 15 amino acids. V was cut by 4 bases and J by 0 bases, with 8 bases left in between. Germline V gene lookup returns CDR1 SGHNT and CDR2 YYREEE (reference sequence). The CDR3 DNA is TGTGCCAGCAGCCGGGACAACTCTGGGGCCAACGTCCTGACTTTC. Translation gives CASSRDNSGANVLTF.

This clone was recorded only once. The chain uses TRBV11-2 and TRBJ2-3; tentative D call: TRBD1 (6 bases). The CDR3 extends over 13 amino acids. Trimming shortened V by 3 bases and J by 5 bases, and 9 bases separated the two germline ends. Per germline, CDR1 SGHAT and CDR2 FQNNGV. CDR3 sequence reads: CASSFWGQDTQYF. CDR3 sequence (DNA): TGTGCCAGCAGCTTCTGGGGGCAAGATACGCAGTATTTT.

The CDR3 reads CASSRGAGGAVGYTF. The CDR3 nucleotides read TGTGCCAGCAGTCGTGGAGCCGGGGGGGCCGTTGGCTACACCTTC. This rearrangement joins TRBV5-4 to TRBJ1-2; the D gene is possibly TRBD1 (6 bases). Trimming removed 5 bases at V and 7 bases at J, with 21 bases between. The CDR3 has 15 amino acids. CDR1 is SGHNT and CDR2 is YYREEE in the germline V gene (reference sequence). Drawing the rest from reference TRBV5-4 and TRBJ1-2, the complete variable domain is ETGVTQSPTHLIKTRGQQVTLRCSSQSGHNTVSWYQQALGQGPQFIFQYYREEENGRGNFPPRFSGLQFPNYSSELNVNALELDDSALYLCASSRGAGGAVGYTFGSGTRLTVV.

The chain couples TRBV11-2 to TRBJ2-1; 9 bases are shared with TRBD2. Germline trimming cut 4 bases from V and 5 bases from J; bases unmatched to any gene: 9. This CDR3 region has 16 residues. Germline V gives CDR1 SGHAT, CDR2 FQNNGV. As DNA, the CDR3 is TGTGCCAGCAGCTCCGGAGCGGGGGGCGAAAACAATGAGCAGTTCTTC. It is translated as CASSSGAGGENNEQFF.

V usage is TRBV2 and J usage is TRBJ1-4; D remains ambiguous. The CDR3 consists of 14 residues. In germline, CDR1 is SNHLY, CDR2 FYNNEI. V was trimmed by 4 bases and J by 6 bases, leaving 12 bases between them. The CDR3 loop is CASSVGQAHEKLFF. As DNA, the CDR3 is TGTGCCAGCAGTGTCGGCCAGGCCCATGAAAAACTGTTTTTT.

V is TRBV19 and J is TRBJ2-1; D perhaps matches TRBD2 (6 bases). The CDR3 is made up of 14 amino acids. Germline CDR1 reads LNHDA; CDR2 reads SQIVND (reference sequence). Trimming took off 4 bases at V and 6 bases at J, with 13 bases between the two ends. Here the CDR3 reads CASSTPGSSNEQFF. The CDR3 DNA sequence: TGTGCCAGTAGTACGCCCGGGAGTAGCAATGAGCAGTTCTTC.

This chain uses TRBV2 with TRBJ2-7; weak D call: TRBD1 (5 bases). CDR1 and CDR2 from the germline V gene are SNHLY and FYNNEI. V was trimmed by 6 bases and J by 3 bases, leaving 6 bases between them. The CDR3 length is 11 residues. CDR3 coding DNA: TGTGCCAGCAGGGGGCTCTACGAGCAGTACTTC. The encoded protein is CASRGLYEQYF.

This clone was counted only a few times. This specimen includes other DNA sequences encoding the same CDR3. The rearrangement joins TRBV11-2 to TRBJ1-1, with TRBD1 matching over 7 bases. The germline gives CDR1 SGHAT, CDR2 FQNNGV. Trimming cost V 1 base and J 1 base; bases outside gene matches: 6. This CDR3 has 16 residues. DNA of the CDR3: TGTGCCAGCAGCTTAGTAATGGGACAGCCGAACACTGAAGCTTTCTTT. It is translated as CASSLVMGQPNTEAFF.